This record covers a single TCR beta chain. These data originate in a study of blood T cell repertoires in COVID-19. About the research overall: COVID-19 samples, acute and convalescent, were from the United States, Italy and Spain.

Original methodology: Reference gene primer amplification gave estimated nucleated cell counts. This table comes from immunoSEQ multiplex PCR, and its TCRdb copy is limited to in-frame clones, with some not included. Clone size and the V and J calls come from that table; the DNA yielded D and trimming. Of about 110,000 clones listed, less than 75% are singletons. This CDR3 is 13 amino acids long. V lost 3 bases and J lost 4, with 11 bases in between. Germline V gives CDR1 SGHRS, CDR2 YFSETQ. This clonotype was sampled from a woman in her thirties or forties with acute or convalescent COVID-19. Sequencing was performed on peripheral blood. The chain carries TRBV5-1 and TRBJ2-7; no firm D call. In nucleotides, the CDR3 is TGCGCCAGCAGCTCGGAGAACCGTTACGAGCAGTACTTC. Translation gives CASSSENRYEQYF. Combining the CDR3 with reference TRBV5-1 and TRBJ2-7 gives the whole variable domain KAGVTQTPRYLIKTRGQQVTLSCSPISGHRSVSWYQQTPGQGLQFLFEYFSETQRNKGNFPGRFSGRQFSNSRSEMNVSTLELGDSALYLCASSSENRYEQYFGPGTRLTVT.